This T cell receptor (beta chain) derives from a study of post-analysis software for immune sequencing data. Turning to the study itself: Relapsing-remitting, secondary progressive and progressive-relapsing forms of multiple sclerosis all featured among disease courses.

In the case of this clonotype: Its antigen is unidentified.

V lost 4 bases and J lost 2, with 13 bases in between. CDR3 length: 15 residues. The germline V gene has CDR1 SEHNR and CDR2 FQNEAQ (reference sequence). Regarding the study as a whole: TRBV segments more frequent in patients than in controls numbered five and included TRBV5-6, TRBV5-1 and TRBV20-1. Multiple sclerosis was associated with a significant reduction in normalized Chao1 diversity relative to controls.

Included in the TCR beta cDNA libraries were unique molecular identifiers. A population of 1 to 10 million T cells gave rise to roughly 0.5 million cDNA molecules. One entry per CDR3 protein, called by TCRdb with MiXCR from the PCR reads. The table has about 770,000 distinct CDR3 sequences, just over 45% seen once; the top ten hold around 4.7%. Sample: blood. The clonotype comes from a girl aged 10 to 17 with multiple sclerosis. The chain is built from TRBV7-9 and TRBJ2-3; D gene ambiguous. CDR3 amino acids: CASSYKQKFTDTQYF. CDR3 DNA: TGTGCCAGCAGCTATAAACAAAAATTCACAGATACGCAGTATTTT.